Listed here are 14 T cell receptor beta chains from one sample, sequenced in a study of human T cells and chemical hapten exposure (dated by TCRdb to about 2021). The time point label for this specimen denotes: patch test 3, about 24 weeks after DPC sensitization. Reading the label with the study, this specimen's treatment or condition is: therapeutic diphenylcyclopropenone sensitization with weekly scalp DPC. Receptor libraries were prepared by RACE. The sequencer listed for this sample is NextSeq 500. The public reads were reprocessed in TCRdb via fastp at Q25 and MiXCR, keeping in-frame beta chains. Here each entry gathers all rows of one CDR3 protein and keeps the most common genes and DNA. The sample data list 100,000 or so distinct CDR3 sequences, and 34% of these were observed just once. In total, the top ten clones hold 2.5% to 3% of the sample. The material was whole blood, obtained in connection with sensitization to the hapten diphenylcyclopropenone (DPC). These receptors were collected from a man aged 35 to 55 with alopecia areata. Some clones in this sample may be carry-over from other donors' samples.

This clonotype was detected only a few times. This chain links TRBV7-9 with TRBJ2-3; D is possibly TRBD1 or TRBD2 (5 bases each). The CDR3 consists of 15 residues. The germline V and J ends were trimmed by 3 bases and 5 bases, with 15 bases remaining between them. Per germline, CDR1 SEHNR and CDR2 FQNEAQ (reference sequence). The CDR3 sequence: CASSFVGTIQDTQYF. The CDR3 DNA is TGTGCCAGCAGCTTTGTCGGGACCATTCAAGATACGCAGTATTTT.

This clonotype was recorded a few times. The gene calls are TRBV27 and TRBJ1-6, with 11 bases fitting TRBD1. Germline V gene sequence: CDR1 MNHEY, CDR2 SMNVEV (reference sequence). Trimming cost V 4 bases and J 7 bases; bases outside gene matches: 9. The CDR3 runs to 17 residues. The chain's CDR3 is CASSSGQGAFSNSPLHF. In nucleotides, the CDR3 is TGTGCCAGCAGTTCCGGACAGGGGGCATTTAGCAATTCACCCCTCCACTTT.

The sample holds a few counts of this clonotype. The genes are TRBV20-1 and TRBJ2-1; TRBD2 aligns across 7 bases. Germline CDR1 DFQATT, CDR2 SNEGSKA (reference sequence). The CDR3 has 12 residues. The ends lost 4 bases at V and 4 bases at J; junction bases unmatched: 1. Here the CDR3 reads CSATSGYNEQFF. The CDR3 nucleotides are TGCAGTGCTACTAGCGGTTACAATGAGCAGTTCTTC.

This clonotype was found a few times. The chain recombines TRBV2 with TRBJ2-2; unclear D gene. Trimming shortened V by 6 bases and J by 0 bases, and 8 bases separated the two germline ends. The V gene's germline CDR1 is SNHLY and CDR2 FYNNEI. The CDR3 extends over 14 amino acids. In nucleotides, the CDR3 is TGTGCCAGCAGCGGTGGAGCGAACACCGGGGAGCTGTTTTTT. Encoded protein: CASSGGANTGELFF.

This clonotype was counted at least ten times. The chain uses TRBV29-1 and TRBJ2-3, with 9 bases lining up with TRBD2. The V segment lost 2 bases and the J segment 1 base; nucleotides outside the gene matches: 1. Germline lookup yields CDR1 SQVTM and CDR2 ANQGSEA. There are 14 residues in the CDR3. CDR3 region: CSVEQREGTDTQYF. In nucleotides, the CDR3 is TGCAGCGTTGAACAGCGGGAGGGCACAGATACGCAGTATTTT.

This clonotype has only a few counts. The chain is built from TRBV6-6 and TRBJ2-5; D is ambiguous. Looked up from germline, CDR1 is MNHNY and CDR2 is SVGAGI (reference sequence). Trimming pared 2 bases from V and 4 bases from J, leaving 2 bases between. This CDR3 has 11 amino acids. The CDR3 nucleotides read TGTGCCAGCAGTTACACAGAGACCCAGTACTTC. Translating gives CASSYTETQYF.

Only a few counts were recorded for this clonotype. The chain uses TRBV10-3 and TRBJ2-7; TRBD2 aligns across 14 bases. The V and J ends lost 10 bases and 3 bases, in that order; junction bases with no gene match: 8. The CDR3 totals 15 residues. Germline CDR1 ENHRY, CDR2 SYGVKD. CDR3 loop: CATMGLAGASYEQYV. In DNA form, the CDR3 reads TGTGCCACCATGGGACTAGCGGGGGCAAGCTACGAGCAGTACGTC.

V and J are TRBV7-2 and TRBJ2-5, with D perhaps matching TRBD1 or TRBD2 (5 bases each). The V gene's germline CDR1 is SGHTA and CDR2 FQGNSA. The CDR3 has 16 amino acids. Trimming cost V 5 bases and J 7 bases, with 23 bases left between them. DNA of the CDR3: TGTGCCAGCAGCGAACAGCCAGGGACCCTAATGGGGACCCAGTACTTC. Amino acids: CASSEQPGTLMGTQYF.

This clonotype has a handful of counts. The chain has TRBV6-5 and TRBJ2-3; possible D gene TRBD2, 6 bases. The V end was cut by 5 bases, the J end by 2 bases, with 8 bases between. Germline CDR1 MNHEY, CDR2 SVGAGI. The CDR3 contains 13 residues. The CDR3 spells CASSSGYTDTQYF. Here the CDR3 DNA reads TGTGCCAGCAGTAGCGGGTACACAGATACGCAGTATTTT.

This clonotype has only a few counts. As DNA, the CDR3 is TGTGCCAGCAGTCGAGGGGGCCCAGCCTACGAGCAGTACGTC. As protein: CASSRGGPAYEQYV. The chain links TRBV7-2 to TRBJ2-7; 7 positions agree with TRBD1. V gave up 6 bases and J gave up 2 bases; unmatched junction bases: 7. This CDR3 is built from 14 residues. Germline lookup yields CDR1 SGHTA and CDR2 FQGNSA.

The genes are TRBV3-1 and TRBJ2-5; 7 bases agree with TRBD2. This CDR3 has 18 amino acids. J was trimmed by 2 bases and V by 7 bases; bases with no gene match: 19. Germline V lookup: CDR1 LGHDT, CDR2 YNNKEL (reference sequence). CDR3 loop: CASTAGRLAGLIQETQYF. The CDR3, as DNA: TGTGCCAGCACCGCAGGGAGGTTAGCGGGCCTTATTCAAGAGACCCAGTACTTC.

There are many counts of this clonotype. The V and J genes are TRBV14 and TRBJ1-5; TRBD1 is a possible D gene (5 bases). Trimming removed 2 bases from V and 5 bases from J, with 16 bases in between. Germline V lookup: CDR1 SGHDN, CDR2 FVKESK. The CDR3 runs 16 residues. The CDR3 sequence is CASSQRGPARDQPQHF. The CDR3 DNA reads TGTGCCAGCAGCCAAAGGGGTCCCGCGAGGGATCAGCCCCAGCATTTT.

The genes are TRBV10-3 and TRBJ2-3; D gene ambiguous. CDR1 and CDR2 (germline): ENHRY, SYGVKD. Between the trimmed V and J ends, which lost 8 bases and 2 bases, there was a span of 8 bases. The CDR3 runs 12 residues. CDR3 region: CAIGEYTDTQYF. The CDR3 DNA follows: TGTGCCATCGGCGAGTACACAGATACGCAGTATTTT.

V usage is TRBV14 and J usage is TRBJ2-1; D is uncertain. V was clipped by 0 bases and J by 7 bases, with 16 bases between them. The CDR3 totals 16 residues. Germline CDR1 is SGHDN and CDR2 is FVKESK. In nucleotides, the CDR3 is TGTGCCAGCAGCCAAGAGACGGTTTTTTGTTGGAATGAGCAGTTCTTC. Its translation: CASSQETVFCWNEQFF.